The next 21 T cell receptor beta chains were all read from a single sample in a study of cytomegalovirus exposure and HLA in healthy donors. 60 Vbeta and 13 Jbeta primers were used in PCR. Assay used: immunoSEQ multiplex PCR; TCRdb lists only in-frame clones, some missing. The sample has about 98,000 clones, 70% seen once; the top ten hold around 2.3%. What was sequenced was PBMCs. The origin of the receptors is a man aged 50 to 60 in good health and CMV-seronegative.

This clone occurred a few times. This chain uses TRBV13 with TRBJ2-7; 7 nucleotides agree with TRBD1. The CDR3 is 15 residues long. Germline V lookup: CDR1 PRHDT, CDR2 FYEKMQ (reference sequence). Trimming cost V 5 bases and J 5 bases; bases outside gene matches: 12. CDR3 sequence (DNA): TGTGCCAGCAGCATCCGACAGGGAAGGGGGAACGAGCAGTACTTC. It encodes CASSIRQGRGNEQYF.

The rearrangement uses TRBV6-4 and TRBJ1-2, with TRBD1 matching over 8 bases. The CDR3 contains 15 residues. The V gene end was trimmed by 5 bases and the J gene end by 8 bases; junction bases not matched to a gene: 13. Germline V gene lookup returns CDR1 MRHNA and CDR2 SNTAGT. CDR3 DNA: TGTGCCAGCAGTCCAGGGGGCGTCTTTACGAGCGGCTACACCTTC. Encoded protein: CASSPGGVFTSGYTF.

V and J are TRBV6-5 and TRBJ1-1, with 7 nucleotides matching TRBD1. This CDR3 contains 14 residues. Losses at the gene ends were 5 bases for V and 6 bases for J; bases not matched to a gene: 9. Germline values: CDR1 MNHEY, CDR2 SVGAGI. Here the CDR3 reads CASSHPTGFAEAFF. For the CDR3, the DNA is TGTGCCAGCAGTCACCCGACAGGGTTCGCTGAAGCTTTCTTT.

The chain joins TRBV28 to TRBJ2-7; 7 nucleotides agree with TRBD1. J was trimmed by 0 bases and V by 8 bases; bases with no gene match: 4. The germline V gene encodes CDR1 MDHEN and CDR2 SYDVKM. The CDR3 has 13 residues. CDR3 coding DNA: TGTGCCAGCCTTCAGGGGGACTCCTACGAGCAGTACTTC. It yields the protein CASLQGDSYEQYF.

V usage is TRBV2 and J usage is TRBJ1-2; D gene unclear. V was pared by 3 bases and J by 9 bases, with 20 bases between. CDR1 and CDR2 from the germline V gene are SNHLY and FYNNEI. This CDR3 has 15 amino acids. CDR3 DNA sequence: TGTGCCAGCAGTGAGGATGGACGGGGAGGAAATCGCTACACCTTC. It translates to CASSEDGRGGNRYTF.

The gene calls are TRBV7-2 and TRBJ2-1; maybe TRBD2 (6 bases). Per the germline V gene, CDR1 is SGHTA and CDR2 is FQGNSA. V lost 1 base and J 4 bases, leaving 11 bases between the germline ends. The CDR3 covers 15 residues. The CDR3 region is CASSLGLGGYNEQFF. The CDR3, as DNA: TGTGCCAGCAGCTTAGGACTGGGGGGTTACAATGAGCAGTTCTTC.

On this clone: This CDR3 is also generated by other DNA sequences in the sample. V is TRBV27 and J is TRBJ2-3; 7 positions match TRBD2. The CDR3 is 13 amino acids. Germline V gene data show CDR1 as MNHEY and CDR2 as SMNVEV (reference sequence). The junction had 2 bases not matched to a gene; V was cut back by 3 bases and J by 5 bases. DNA of the CDR3: TGTGCCAGCAGTTTGAGGGAGGGAGATACGCAGTATTTT. This gives the protein CASSLREGDTQYF.

This rearrangement joins TRBV19 to TRBJ2-1, with unresolved D. Germline CDR1 LNHDA, CDR2 SQIVND (reference sequence). The V and J ends lost 4 bases and 1 base respectively, with 8 bases between them. The CDR3 covers 14 residues. CDR3 sequence (DNA): TGTGCCAGTAGTAGAAGCTCTTCCTACAATGAGCAGTTCTTC. It encodes CASSRSSSYNEQFF.

This sequence joins TRBV5-1 and TRBJ1-6; D call uncertain. CDR1 and CDR2 (germline): SGHRS, YFSETQ. V lost 0 bases and J lost 0, with 7 bases in between. This CDR3 comprises 16 residues. This CDR3 reads CASSLAGSSYNSPLHF. The CDR3 DNA follows: TGCGCCAGCAGCTTGGCCGGGAGCTCCTATAATTCACCCCTCCACTTT.

This chain joins TRBV16 and TRBJ1-2, with 7 bases matching TRBD1. Trimming at V came to 0 bases and at J to 4 bases, leaving 5 bases not matched to a gene. CDR3 length: 15 amino acids. Germline V CDR1 and CDR2: KGHSY, FQNENV. As DNA, the CDR3 is TGTGCCAGCAGCCAATCAGGGGGCCGTACCTATGGCTACACCTTC. Translated, it gives CASSQSGGRTYGYTF.

The gene calls are TRBV28 and TRBJ2-7; 9 bases agree with TRBD2. CDR1 is MDHEN, CDR2 SYDVKM, per germline. V lost 6 bases to trimming and J lost 1 base; unmatched junction nucleotides: 10. The CDR3 sequence is 16 residues long. DNA for the CDR3: TGTGCCAGCAGCCCCATAGCGGGAGAGGCTTCCTACGAGCAGTACTTC. Translating it yields CASSPIAGEASYEQYF.

The chain couples TRBV6-5 to TRBJ1-1; no clear D. V gave up 2 bases and J gave up 1 base, with 11 bases separating them. Germline V gene data show CDR1 as MNHEY and CDR2 as SVGAGI. This CDR3 has 15 residues. CDR3 nucleotide sequence: TGTGCCAGCAGTTACGGAGCCGTCCGGAACACTGAAGCTTTCTTT. The encoded protein is CASSYGAVRNTEAFF.

A few counts support this clone. The V call is TRBV10-3, the J call TRBJ1-3; a weak D match, TRBD1 (5 bases). The CDR3 covers 15 residues. V lost 4 bases, J lost 0 bases, and 10 bases lay in between. Germline V lookup: CDR1 ENHRY, CDR2 SYGVKD. The DNA of the CDR3 is TGTGCCATCAGTGGAAGCCAGGGCTCTGGAAACACCATATATTTT. Amino acid sequence: CAISGSQGSGNTIYF.

J is TRBJ1-1 and V is TRBV2; a possible D gene is TRBD1 (5 bases). This CDR3 is 14 amino acids long. V shed 7 bases and J shed 5 bases, with 17 bases lying between them. The germline CDR1 and CDR2 sequences are SNHLY and FYNNEI. The CDR3 spells CASTSGGVGTEAFF. In DNA form, the CDR3 reads TGTGCCAGCACCAGCGGGGGGGTGGGAACTGAAGCTTTCTTT.

This clone showed up just a few times. The chain combines TRBV4-3 with TRBJ2-7; D is perhaps TRBD1 (5 bases). The CDR3 has 13 residues. The V end was cut by 0 bases, the J end by 5 bases, with 8 bases between. CDR1 LGHNA and CDR2 YSLEER come from the germline V gene. CDR3 in amino acids: CASSQEETDEQYF. For the CDR3, the DNA is TGCGCCAGCAGCCAAGAGGAGACAGACGAGCAGTACTTC.

As concerns this clone: Sequence at one end of the junction differs from germline and may be a read error. The J gene is TRBJ2-6, the V gene TRBV10-3; 9 bases fit TRBD1. This CDR3 is 17 amino acids long. Germline V gives CDR1 ENHRY, CDR2 SYGVKD. The CDR3 reads CVISESVGTGRANVLTF. DNA of the CDR3: TGTGTCATCAGTGAGTCGGTCGGGACAGGGAGGGCCAACGTCCTGACTTTC.

V usage is TRBV5-1 and J usage is TRBJ2-3; 10 positions match TRBD1. The CDR3 length is 15 residues. In germline, CDR1 is SGHRS, CDR2 YFSETQ. V was clipped by 1 base and J by 8 bases; unmatched bases: 7. The CDR3 sequence: CASSLSGDRGGTQYF. The CDR3 nucleotides read TGCGCCAGCAGCTTGTCGGGGGACAGGGGAGGTACGCAGTATTTT.

This rearrangement joins TRBV7-6 to TRBJ1-1; tentatively, D is TRBD1 (6 bases). This CDR3 has 14 residues. The germline gives CDR1 SGHVS, CDR2 FNYEAQ. Trimming pared 6 bases from V and 2 bases from J, leaving 13 bases between. The CDR3 bases are TGTGCCAGCAGGACGACGGACAGAAACACTGAAGCTTTCTTT. It yields the protein CASRTTDRNTEAFF.

The chain recombines TRBV5-1 with TRBJ2-1, with 7 bases identical to TRBD2. Per germline, CDR1 SGHRS and CDR2 YFSETQ. There are 15 residues in the CDR3. Trimming took 4 bases from V and 2 from J; bases not matched to a gene: 6. Here the CDR3 reads CASSNGGRAYNEQFF. CDR3 nucleotides: TGCGCCAGCAGCAATGGAGGGAGGGCCTACAATGAGCAGTTCTTC.

This rearrangement joins TRBV19 to TRBJ2-1, with TRBD2 identical over 7 bases. In germline, CDR1 is LNHDA, CDR2 SQIVND (reference sequence). V was pared by 5 bases and J by 7 bases, with 11 bases of the junction left unmatched. This CDR3 has 15 residues. In DNA, the CDR3 is TGTGCCAGTAGTCCCCCGGAGACTAGCTATAATGAGCAGTTCTTC. Protein sequence: CASSPPETSYNEQFF.

Notes on this clone: The junction and the germline gene differ at one end; a read error may be behind it. The chain recombines TRBV4-2 with TRBJ2-2, with D perhaps TRBD2 (6 bases). Germline-derived CDR1 and CDR2 are LGHNA and YNFKEQ. CDR3 length: 15 residues. CDR3 protein: CASSQVAASTRELFF. The CDR3 bases are TGTGCCAGCAGCCAAGTAGCGGCCAGCACCCGGGAGCTGTTTTTT.